Presented here are 29 T cell receptor beta chains from one specimen sequenced in a study of blood T cell repertoires in COVID-19. Profiled with immunoSEQ multiplex PCR; TCRdb holds only in-frame clones, not every one. Here the sample spans 200,000 to 300,000 clones, 70% to 90% being singletons. Source material: peripheral blood. The receptors were gathered from a man between 50 and 59 years old with acute or convalescent COVID-19.

This clone was observed once. This chain joins TRBV12-3 or TRBV12-4 and TRBJ1-4; D uncertain. The CDR3 runs 11 residues. The V end was cut by 11 bases, the J end by 6 bases, with 10 bases between. The CDR3 is CASLGHEKLFF. CDR3 nucleotide sequence: TGTGCCTCACTAGGCCATGAAAAACTGTTTTTT.

The chain joins TRBV7-8 to TRBJ2-5, with 7 bases fitting TRBD1. The CDR3 totals 17 residues. The germline CDR1 and CDR2 sequences are SGHVS and FQNEAQ. The junction had 17 bases not matched to a gene; V was cut back by 5 bases and J by 5 bases. The CDR3 DNA follows: TGTGCCAGCAGCCGAGGACAGGCCAAGGGGGTGAGGGAGACCCAGTACTTC. Its protein is CASSRGQAKGVRETQYF.

J is TRBJ2-7 and V is TRBV9; 8 bases map to TRBD2. Germline CDR1 reads SGDLS; CDR2 reads YYNGEE. This CDR3 is built from 18 residues. V was clipped by 0 bases and J by 4 bases; unmatched bases: 15. CDR3 amino acids: CASSVGAGTSPGTYEQYF. In nucleotides, the CDR3 is TGTGCCAGCAGCGTAGGGGCAGGGACTAGTCCGGGGACATACGAGCAGTACTTC.

This chain links TRBV5-6 with TRBJ2-3; possible D gene TRBD2, 5 bases. V shed 4 bases and J shed 5 bases, with 11 bases lying between them. The CDR3 is 13 amino acids. From germline, CDR1 is SGHDT and CDR2 YYEEEE. CDR3 residues: CASSTKLGDTQYF. The DNA of the CDR3 is TGTGCCAGCAGCACGAAACTAGGAGATACGCAGTATTTT.

The chain links TRBV27 to TRBJ1-6; 8 positions agree with TRBD1. The J segment lost 5 bases and the V segment lost 8 bases, leaving 8 bases of the junction unmatched. The CDR3 loop spans 15 amino acids. Germline V lookup: CDR1 MNHEY, CDR2 SMNVEV (reference sequence). Written as DNA, the CDR3 is TGTGCCAGCTCAACGACAGGGGTTGATAATTCACCCCTCCACTTT. Amino acids: CASSTTGVDNSPLHF.

The chain has TRBV6-5 and TRBJ1-1; D is ambiguous. The CDR3 covers 12 residues. V was pared by 8 bases and J by 5 bases, with 12 bases between. Germline loops: CDR1 MNHEY, CDR2 SVGAGI. The CDR3 coding sequence is TGTGCCAGCGGGCTTGTCCCAACTGAAGCTTTCTTT. Its translation is CASGLVPTEAFF.

The genes are TRBV7-9 and TRBJ2-2, with D possibly TRBD1 on 6 matching bases. Germline V lookup: CDR1 SEHNR, CDR2 FQNEAQ (reference sequence). Trimming pared 5 bases from V and 11 bases from J, leaving 12 bases between. This CDR3 contains 12 residues. CDR3 sequence (DNA): TGTGCCAGCAGCGGCGAAGGGGGAGAGCTGTTTTTT. Amino acid sequence: CASSGEGGELFF.

This clone has more than one count but fewer than ten. V and J are TRBV9 and TRBJ1-6; 7 positions agree with TRBD1. Germline loops: CDR1 SGDLS, CDR2 YYNGEE. With 0 bases clipped from V and 7 bases from J, the junction kept 4 bases outside the gene matches. This CDR3 contains 15 residues. This CDR3 reads CASSVGQGVNSPLHF. The CDR3 DNA sequence: TGTGCCAGCAGCGTAGGGCAGGGGGTCAATTCACCCCTCCACTTT.

V usage is TRBV10-3 and J usage is TRBJ2-3; TRBD2 might be the D (5 bases). Germline CDR1 ENHRY, CDR2 SYGVKD. The V end was cut by 3 bases, the J end by 4 bases, with 17 bases between. This CDR3 spans 16 amino acids. The CDR3 sequence is CAISDGVYLTADTQYF. In DNA, the CDR3 is TGTGCCATCAGTGACGGGGTCTACCTTACGGCAGATACGCAGTATTTT.

The chain is built from TRBV3-1 (or the pseudogene TRBV3-2) and TRBJ2-5; 9 positions match TRBD2. Losses at the gene ends were 0 bases for V and 3 bases for J; bases not matched to a gene: 5. CDR3 size: 16 residues. Germline-derived CDR1 and CDR2 are LGHDT and YNNKEL (reference sequence). CDR3: CASSQERRLAEETQYF. CDR3 nucleotides: TGTGCCAGCAGCCAAGAGAGGAGACTAGCGGAAGAGACCCAGTACTTC.

This chain joins TRBV2 and TRBJ2-5; D may be TRBD1 (6 bases). The CDR3 runs to 15 residues. CDR1 and CDR2 (germline): SNHLY, FYNNEI. Trimming stripped 4 bases from V and 2 bases from J, with 14 bases between. CDR3 protein: CASSGQTGLQETQYF. CDR3 coding DNA: TGTGCCAGCAGTGGGCAGACAGGTCTTCAAGAGACCCAGTACTTC.

This clone showed up just once. Here the CDR3 DNA reads TGTGCCAGCAGCCGGGGACTCAACACTGAAGCTTTCTTT. Residues: CASSRGLNTEAFF. V gene TRBV14 combines with J gene TRBJ1-1, with a tentative D call TRBD1 (5 bases). Trimming removed 4 bases from V and 2 bases from J, with 8 bases in between. Germline V gives CDR1 SGHDN, CDR2 FVKESK. The CDR3 loop spans 13 amino acids.

The sample holds one count of this clone. The V gene is TRBV10-3, the J gene TRBJ2-7; 11 bases map to TRBD1. Germline lookup yields CDR1 ENHRY and CDR2 SYGVKD. The CDR3 length is 13 residues. Trimming cost V 8 bases and J 2 bases; bases outside gene matches: 2. The CDR3 DNA reads as TGTGCCATCGGGGGACAGGGGGCCTACGAGCAGTACTTC. It codes for CAIGGQGAYEQYF.

The chain uses TRBV5-1 and TRBJ1-1; unclear D gene. The CDR3 is made up of 13 amino acids. Germline V gives CDR1 SGHRS, CDR2 YFSETQ. Between the trimmed V and J ends, which lost 5 bases and 4 bases, there was a span of 12 bases. As DNA, the CDR3 is TGCGCCAGCAGTGGCGGGGAAGGCACTGAAGCTTTCTTT. This translates into CASSGGEGTEAFF.

V is TRBV27 and J is TRBJ2-1; TRBD1 might be the D (5 bases). Per germline, CDR1 MNHEY and CDR2 SMNVEV (reference sequence). The CDR3 is made up of 15 amino acids. V was trimmed by 1 base and J by 5 bases, leaving 12 bases between them. For the CDR3, the DNA is TGTGCCAGCAGTTTATGGGGCACAGTGGACAATGAGCAGTTCTTC. Its translation: CASSLWGTVDNEQFF.

The chain couples TRBV3-1 (or the pseudogene TRBV3-2) to TRBJ2-5; the match to TRBD2 covers 7 bases. V was clipped by 0 bases and J by 8 bases; unmatched bases: 6. The germline gives CDR1 LGHDT, CDR2 YNNKEL (reference sequence). The CDR3 is made up of 14 amino acids. DNA of the CDR3: TGTGCCAGCAGCCAAGATTCGCGGGGGAACACCCAGTACTTC. It specifies CASSQDSRGNTQYF.

This clone has only a few counts. V gene TRBV12-3 or TRBV12-4 combines with J gene TRBJ1-1, with D unclear. The CDR3 sequence is 13 residues long. Trimming took 7 bases from V and 6 from J, leaving 15 bases between them. Here the CDR3 DNA reads TGTGCCAGCACCCTAGAGGGCCTCTCTGAAGCTTTCTTT. Its translation is CASTLEGLSEAFF.

The V call is TRBV5-1, the J call TRBJ2-5, with a weak D call TRBD1 (6 bases). Trimming stripped 2 bases from V and 9 bases from J, with 17 bases between. The CDR3 consists of 14 residues. Per germline, CDR1 SGHRS and CDR2 YFSETQ. The CDR3 loop reads CASSLTGQGSAQYF. DNA for the CDR3: TGCGCCAGCAGCTTAACAGGGCAGGGATCAGCCCAGTACTTC.

V is TRBV29-1 and J is TRBJ2-7; no clear D. This CDR3 region has 15 residues. Per germline, CDR1 SQVTM and CDR2 ANQGSEA. The ends were cut back, 2 bases at V and 0 bases at J, with 14 bases in the middle. In DNA form, the CDR3 reads TGCAGCGTTGAACTAGGCGGCAGTACCTCCTACGAGCAGTACTTC. This encodes CSVELGGSTSYEQYF.

The gene calls are TRBV6-6 and TRBJ1-2; D is possibly TRBD1 (6 bases). Germline CDR1 reads MNHNY; CDR2 reads SVGAGI (reference sequence). V was cut by 5 bases and J by 6 bases, with 19 bases left in between. This CDR3 is 15 amino acids long. The CDR3 region has the DNA TGTGCCAGCAGTCACCGGGACAACGGACCGAATGGCTACACCTTC. Its protein product is CASSHRDNGPNGYTF.

The rearrangement joins TRBV18 to TRBJ1-6, with TRBD1 identical over 7 bases. CDR1 is KGHSH and CDR2 is LQKENI in the germline V gene. The length of the CDR3 is 14 residues. After removal of 6 bases from V and 7 bases from J, the junction contained 6 bases not matched to a gene. Here the CDR3 reads CASSPTGENSPLHF. DNA of the CDR3: TGTGCCAGCTCCCCCACAGGGGAAAATTCACCCCTCCACTTT.

The genes are TRBV19 and TRBJ2-7; 11 positions match TRBD2. Germline loops: CDR1 LNHDA, CDR2 SQIVND (reference sequence). This CDR3 spans 15 amino acids. Germline trimming cut 5 bases from V and 7 bases from J; bases unmatched to any gene: 10. CDR3 amino acids: CASSPRLAGSREQYF. The CDR3 DNA reads as TGTGCCAGTAGTCCGCGACTAGCGGGATCCAGGGAGCAGTACTTC.

The chain joins TRBV19 to TRBJ2-3; 9 bases map to TRBD2. CDR1 LNHDA and CDR2 SQIVND come from the germline V gene (reference sequence). The CDR3 totals 16 residues. V lost 6 bases to trimming and J lost 1 base; unmatched junction nucleotides: 8. The CDR3 DNA sequence: TGTGCCAGTAGCGGGCGGGAGGGCCTAGGCACAGATACGCAGTATTTT. It codes for CASSGREGLGTDTQYF.

The J gene is TRBJ2-7, the V gene TRBV5-6; 11 nucleotides match TRBD1. Trimming removed 4 bases from V and 9 bases from J; junction bases left unmatched: 6. The CDR3 extends over 13 amino acids. Per germline, CDR1 SGHDT and CDR2 YYEEEE. As DNA, the CDR3 is TGTGCCAGCAGCACCGGACAGGGGGCTCCGCAGTACTTC. Amino acid sequence: CASSTGQGAPQYF. The whole variable domain, filled in from reference TRBV5-6 and TRBJ2-7, reads DAGVTQSPTHLIKTRGQQVTLRCSPKSGHDTVSWYQQALGQGPQFIFQYYEEEERQRGNFPDRFSGHQFPNYSSELNVNALLLGDSALYLCASSTGQGAPQYFGPGTRLTVT.

The gene calls are TRBV2 and TRBJ1-5; D possibly corresponds to TRBD1 (5 bases). The CDR3 has 13 amino acids. Germline loops: CDR1 SNHLY, CDR2 FYNNEI. V lost 6 bases and J 2 bases, leaving 8 bases between the germline ends. This CDR3 is CASRETGNQPQHF. CDR3 coding DNA: TGTGCCAGCAGAGAGACAGGCAATCAGCCCCAGCATTTT.

The gene calls are TRBV2 and TRBJ1-2; 11 nucleotides match TRBD1. The CDR3 consists of 13 residues. CDR1 and CDR2 (germline): SNHLY, FYNNEI. V lost 7 bases, J lost 4 bases, and 2 bases stayed unmatched. As DNA, the CDR3 is TGTGCCAGCAAGGGGACAGGGGGCTATGGCTACACCTTC. Protein: CASKGTGGYGYTF. The whole variable domain, filled in from reference TRBV2 and TRBJ1-2, reads EPEVTQTPSHQVTQMGQEVILRCVPISNHLYFYWYRQILGQKVEFLVSFYNNEISEKSEIFDDQFSVERPDGSNFTLKIRSTKLEDSAMYFCASKGTGGYGYTFGSGTRLTVV.

The genes are TRBV7-8 and TRBJ2-7; D not certain. The germline V gene encodes CDR1 SGHVS and CDR2 FQNEAQ. The V end was cut by 1 base, the J end by 3 bases, with 10 bases between. The CDR3 consists of 14 residues. The CDR3 is CASSLEVVGYEQYF. In nucleotides, the CDR3 is TGTGCCAGCAGCTTAGAAGTGGTCGGCTACGAGCAGTACTTC.

This chain connects TRBV4-1 to TRBJ2-2; 7 bases agree with TRBD2. The CDR3 extends over 14 amino acids. V was clipped by 10 bases and J by 1 base; unmatched bases: 6. Germline V gene data show CDR1 as MGHRA and CDR2 as YSYEKL. The CDR3 region has the DNA TGCGCCACACGACTAGCAGAGAACACCGGGGAGCTGTTTTTT. Translated: CATRLAENTGELFF.

This sequence joins TRBV27 and TRBJ1-1; the D gene is possibly TRBD1 (6 bases). The CDR3 contains 14 residues. V was clipped by 6 bases and J by 1 base, with 12 bases between them. Looked up from germline, CDR1 is MNHEY and CDR2 is SMNVEV (reference sequence). CDR3 protein: CASRNGQRNTEAFF. The CDR3 DNA is TGTGCCAGCAGGAACGGACAGAGGAACACTGAAGCTTTCTTT.